The 6 T cell receptor beta chains below come from one sample, sequenced in a study of cytomegalovirus exposure and HLA in healthy donors (dated by TCRdb to the late 2010s). Library prep was done by the immunoSEQ multiplex PCR assay. The multiplex PCR relied on a mix of 60 forward primers for TCR Vbeta segments and 13 reverse primers for TCR Jbeta segments. TCRdb provides this immuneACCESS table in a form limited to in-frame rearrangements. Some clones are lacking; in checked studies, under half of them reflect an unresolved V gene, and why the rest are absent is not known. The table for this sample lists about 210,000 clones; around 80% of them were counted only once. The ten largest clones represent about 6.1% of the sample. The specimen sequenced was PBMCs. These receptors were taken from a man aged 40-55 years in good health and CMV-seropositive.

The rearrangement links TRBV6-1 to TRBJ2-1; 8 positions match TRBD2. Germline CDR1 MNHNS, CDR2 SASEGT. Trimming cost V 1 base and J 2 bases; bases outside gene matches: 4. The length of the CDR3 is 16 residues. The CDR3 loop reads CASSEETSATYNEQFF. CDR3 nucleotide sequence: TGTGCCAGCAGTGAAGAGACTAGCGCAACCTACAATGAGCAGTTCTTC.

The chain has TRBV6-6 and TRBJ2-3; the match to TRBD2 covers 10 bases. With 3 bases clipped from V and 3 bases from J, the junction kept 3 bases outside the gene matches. The germline gives CDR1 MNHNY, CDR2 SVGAGI (reference sequence). The CDR3 runs 15 residues. The CDR3 coding sequence is TGTGCCAGCAGTTATCCTAGCGGGAGAACAGATACGCAGTATTTT. Translation: CASSYPSGRTDTQYF.

This sequence joins TRBV5-1 and TRBJ2-3; possible D gene TRBD2, 5 bases. The CDR3 is 14 amino acids. Germline V CDR1 and CDR2: SGHRS, YFSETQ. Trimming stripped 4 bases from V and 4 bases from J, with 13 bases between. As DNA, the CDR3 is TGCGCCAGCAGCAGCTCTAGCATCCCAGATACGCAGTATTTT. Its translation is CASSSSSIPDTQYF.

CDR3 in DNA: TGTGCCAGCAGGTTTACTAGCGGGAGGGGCACCGGGGAGCTGTTTTTT. It codes for CASRFTSGRGTGELFF. The chain recombines TRBV7-2 with TRBJ2-2, with 13 bases matching TRBD2. The germline V gene has CDR1 SGHTA and CDR2 FQGNSA. The J segment lost 4 bases and the V segment lost 6 bases, leaving 5 bases of the junction unmatched. The CDR3 extends over 16 amino acids.

The chain combines TRBV6-5 with TRBJ2-7, with D maybe TRBD1 (5 bases). With 2 bases removed from V and 3 bases from J, the gap between germline ends came to 17 bases. The CDR3 consists of 16 residues. CDR1 and CDR2 (germline): MNHEY, SVGAGI. For the CDR3, the DNA is TGTGCCAGCAGTTACGAACAGACAGTTCTCCGCTACGAGCAGTACTTC. It codes for CASSYEQTVLRYEQYF.

Turning to this clone: The junction differs from germline at one of its ends, possibly a read error. V is TRBV7-2 and J is TRBJ2-3; 13 bases match TRBD2. CDR1 is SGHTA and CDR2 is FQGNSA in the germline V gene. The length of the CDR3 is 12 residues. CDR3 sequence: CASSLRGLAGVF. The DNA for the CDR3 is TGTGCCAGCAGCTTAAGAGGACTAGCGGGAGTATTT.